This T cell receptor beta chain was documented in a study of vaccination and CD4 T cells after COVID-19. The overall study: The study drew post-COVID samples a median about 95 days after diagnosis (range 35 to 161). Post-vaccine sampling followed dose two by a median about 70 days (range 14 to 241). Study observations and caveats: There was no significant change from roughly 22 to 38 median reactive clonotypes.

Sequenced with the Oncomine TCR Beta short-read assay was DNA taken from cultured CD4+ T cells. A single record per CDR3 protein comes from TCRdb applying MiXCR to the PCR reads. Found here are over 15,000 distinct CDR3 sequences, 40% to 50% of them singletons; the top ten hold 4.5% to 6%. The V and J ends lost 2 bases and 1 base respectively, with 12 bases between them. The CDR3 has 16 amino acids. Germline V gene lookup returns CDR1 MNHEY and CDR2 SVGAGI. Noted treatment: roughly 10-day PBMC culture with coronavirus spike peptide pools or control peptides (ViraFEST assay). Every well contained some 1.9 million PBMCs, which were grown with approximately 9.6 IU/ml IL-2 and 9 to 10 ug/ml peptide pools. Remarks on this clonotype: What it recognizes is unknown.

The genes are TRBV6-5 and TRBJ1-5; possibly TRBD1 for D (5 bases). The receptor comes from a human donor who had recovered from COVID-19. The sample here was CD4+ T cells from blood, cultured in vitro, taken before SARS-CoV-2 vaccination. The CDR3 DNA reads TGTGCCAGCAGTTACCTGGGGGGACTGAGCAATCAGCCCCAGCATTTT. It translates to CASSYLGGLSNQPQHF.